The TCR beta chain under discussion was sequenced for a study of blood T cells in healthy people across ages. General study findings and limits: In older individuals, TCR beta diversity per million T cells was lower, falling roughly linearly with age.

The CDR3 spans 13 residues. Germline V gene sequence: CDR1 MNHEY, CDR2 SVGAGI. On this clonotype itself: Its antigen is unidentified.

Then a second PCR, running about 6 to 12 cycles, was carried out with a sample-barcoded 5' primer and a J-beta primer mix. Every molecule of cDNA carried a tag from a template-switch adaptor with 12 random nucleotides. TCRdb used MiXCR to reprocess the 5' RACE reads, holding one entry per CDR3 protein. Among a few hundred thousand distinct CDR3 sequences listed, about 25% were seen once. A further study also used this sample, focusing on T cells of mothers and their children.

The V call is TRBV6-5, the J call TRBJ2-5; D may match TRBD1 or TRBD2 (6 bases each). Matching the DNA end better, TRBJ2-1 makes the J call doubtful. The sequencing input was blood. The TCR sequence derives from a boy aged 2 to 9 in good health. The CDR3 loop is CASSYLPGEEQFF. The CDR3 coding sequence is TGTGCCAGCAGTTACCTTCCAGGGGAGGAACAGTTCTTC.